Shown below are 21 T cell receptor beta chains from a single sample sequenced in a study of cytotoxic CD8 clonotypes in ibrutinib-treated CLL (dated by TCRdb to 2020 to 2022). The library relied on the immunoSEQ multiplex PCR assay. Imported from immuneACCESS, the table was reduced by TCRdb to in-frame sequences with V and J called. These copies leave out some clones; in studies compared against another copy, an unresolved V gene accounts for under half, and the cause of the remainder is not known. For this sample the table gives fewer than 45,000 clones, of which about three quarters were detected only once. The ten largest clones take up about 9.5% of the sample. Explained via the paper, the time point label denotes: progressive disease on ibrutinib. Sequenced here: PBMCs, sampled at disease progression, from a patient treated with ibrutinib. The source is a human donor with chronic lymphocytic leukemia.

This clone occurred once. This chain connects TRBV7-9 to TRBJ1-3; weak D call: TRBD1 (5 bases). With 2 bases removed from V and 4 bases from J, the gap between germline ends came to 9 bases. From germline, CDR1 is SEHNR and CDR2 FQNEAQ (reference sequence). The CDR3 is 14 amino acids. The CDR3 is CASSLSTVGNTIYF. The DNA for the CDR3 is TGTGCCAGCAGCTTATCGACAGTAGGAAACACCATATATTTT.

This chain links TRBV19 with TRBJ2-3; the match to TRBD2 covers 7 bases. The germline CDR1 and CDR2 sequences are LNHDA and SQIVND (reference sequence). CDR3 size: 15 residues. J gave up 0 bases and V 4 bases, and 4 bases lay outside the gene matches. The CDR3, as DNA: TGTGCCAGTAGTACCGGGACTACTAGCACAGATACGCAGTATTTT. Translation gives CASSTGTTSTDTQYF. The complete variable domain, with remaining parts taken from reference TRBV19 and TRBJ2-3, reads DGGITQSPKYLFRKEGQNVTLSCEQNLNHDAMYWYRQDPGQGLRLIYYSQIVNDFQKGDIAEGYSVSREKKESFPLTVTSAQKNPTAFYLCASSTGTTSTDTQYFGPGTRLTVL.

This chain links TRBV2 with TRBJ2-1, with 9 nucleotides matching TRBD2. The J segment lost 5 bases and the V segment lost 3 bases, leaving 8 bases of the junction unmatched. Germline values: CDR1 SNHLY, CDR2 FYNNEI. The CDR3 length is 16 residues. The CDR3 region is CASSDPSGDVNNEQFF. The CDR3 region has the DNA TGTGCCAGCAGTGACCCTAGCGGGGATGTAAACAATGAGCAGTTCTTC.

The rearrangement links TRBV2 to TRBJ2-1; 9 bases are a match to TRBD2. J gave up 4 bases and V 2 bases, and 0 bases lay outside the gene matches. CDR1 is SNHLY, CDR2 FYNNEI, per germline. The CDR3 sequence is 14 residues long. The CDR3 spells CASSELAGYNEQFF. The CDR3 DNA reads TGTGCCAGCAGTGAACTAGCGGGGTACAATGAGCAGTTCTTC.

In its sample, this clone was seen a few times. This chain uses TRBV4-2 with TRBJ1-1; 11 nucleotides agree with TRBD1. CDR3 length: 14 amino acids. J lost 12 bases, V lost 3 bases, and 9 bases had no gene match. Germline V gene lookup returns CDR1 LGHNA and CDR2 YNFKEQ. The CDR3 protein is CASSQDRTGGSTFF. The CDR3 DNA reads TGTGCCAGCAGCCAGGATAGGACAGGGGGCTCGACTTTCTTT.

This sequence joins TRBV30 and TRBJ2-1; tentative D call: TRBD1 (5 bases). Germline CDR1 and CDR2: GTSNPN and SVGIG (reference sequence). Trimming shortened V by 7 bases and J by 4 bases, and 14 bases separated the two germline ends. This CDR3 is 13 amino acids long. The CDR3: CASDRSLYNEQFF. The DNA for the CDR3 is TGTGCCTCTGACAGAAGTCTGTACAATGAGCAGTTCTTC.

The CDR3 sequence is CASSHSSGRAPGEQYF. The DNA for the CDR3 is TGTGCCAGCAGCCATTCTAGCGGGAGGGCCCCAGGCGAGCAGTACTTC. The rearrangement joins TRBV21-1 to TRBJ2-7; the table's TRBD2 call for D was not verified on the DNA. TRBV21-1 is noted as a pseudogene. The CDR3 is 16 amino acids.

V usage is TRBV7-3 and J usage is TRBJ2-3; D assignment may be TRBD1 or TRBD2 (5 bases each). The germline gives CDR1 SGHTA, CDR2 FQGTGA. CDR3 length equals 15 residues. Trimming pared 2 bases from V and 0 bases from J, leaving 9 bases between. CDR3 sequence (DNA): TGTGCCAGCAGCTTAGAGGGGTCCAGCACAGATACGCAGTATTTT. This gives the protein CASSLEGSSTDTQYF.

The chain employs TRBV19 and TRBJ1-5; D gene uncertain. V was pared by 3 bases and J by 0 bases, with 9 bases between. This CDR3 is 15 amino acids long. CDR1 LNHDA and CDR2 SQIVND come from the germline V gene (reference sequence). The CDR3 here is CASSMVHYSNQPQHF. CDR3 DNA sequence: TGTGCCAGTAGTATGGTGCATTATAGCAATCAGCCCCAGCATTTT.

The rearrangement links TRBV19 to TRBJ2-2; D possibly corresponds to TRBD2 (6 bases). Germline V gene sequence: CDR1 LNHDA, CDR2 SQIVND (reference sequence). V was trimmed by 4 bases and J by 4 bases, leaving 7 bases between them. The CDR3 sequence is 13 residues long. The CDR3 loop reads CASSTGSTGELFF. The CDR3 nucleotides are TGTGCCAGTAGTACCGGGAGCACCGGGGAGCTGTTTTTT.

The chain has TRBV7-2 and TRBJ2-6, with TRBD1 as a possible D gene (5 bases). The CDR3 runs 18 residues. Germline CDR1 is SGHTA and CDR2 is FQGNSA. V was clipped by 1 base and J by 0 bases, with 13 bases between them. The CDR3 nucleotides are TGTGCCAGCAGCTTAGTTAGGGGCCCAAGCTCTGGGGCCAACGTCCTGACTTTC. Amino acid sequence: CASSLVRGPSSGANVLTF.

This sequence joins TRBV5-6 and TRBJ1-1; 10 nucleotides line up with TRBD1. V shed 4 bases and J 10 bases; nucleotides not matched to a gene: 10. Germline V CDR1 and CDR2: SGHDT, YYEEEE. The CDR3 extends over 14 amino acids. The CDR3 is CASSPRGQGIPAFF. The CDR3 bases are TGTGCCAGCAGCCCGAGGGGACAGGGGATTCCAGCTTTCTTT.

V and J are TRBV15 and TRBJ1-2; no firm D call. V lost 0 bases and J lost 6, with 11 bases in between. Per germline, CDR1 LNHNV and CDR2 YYDKDF (reference sequence). The CDR3 covers 14 residues. The CDR3 loop reads CATSRDKGWHGYTF. In DNA form, the CDR3 reads TGTGCCACCAGCAGAGATAAGGGCTGGCATGGCTACACCTTC.

V gene TRBV27 combines with J gene TRBJ2-1, with 10 bases fitting TRBD1. The CDR3 runs to 16 residues. Germline loops: CDR1 MNHEY, CDR2 SMNVEV (reference sequence). Trimming cost V 3 bases and J 4 bases; bases outside gene matches: 6. The CDR3 region has the DNA TGTGCCAGCAGTTTGTTGGGACAGGGGAATTACAATGAGCAGTTCTTC. This codes for CASSLLGQGNYNEQFF.

J is TRBJ1-4 and V is TRBV5-1; 9 bases are shared with TRBD1. Germline V gene sequence: CDR1 SGHRS, CDR2 YFSETQ. CDR3 length: 16 residues. V lost 2 bases, J lost 5 bases, and 7 bases stayed unmatched. The CDR3 here is CASSFGPTGGNEKLFF. The CDR3 region has the DNA TGCGCCAGCAGCTTTGGTCCGACAGGGGGGAATGAAAAACTGTTTTTT. Full variable domain (rest looked up from reference TRBV5-1 and TRBJ1-4): KAGVTQTPRYLIKTRGQQVTLSCSPISGHRSVSWYQQTPGQGLQFLFEYFSETQRNKGNFPGRFSGRQFSNSRSEMNVSTLELGDSALYLCASSFGPTGGNEKLFFGSGTQLSVL.

V is TRBV5-1 and J is TRBJ2-1, with 9 bases lining up with TRBD2. V shed 4 bases and J 8 bases; nucleotides not matched to a gene: 16. This CDR3 region has 17 residues. Germline V gene sequence: CDR1 SGHRS, CDR2 YFSETQ. The CDR3 DNA is TGCGCCAGCAGCCCAGCCATTAGCGGGAGATTCATTGATGAGCAGTTCTTC. Amino acids: CASSPAISGRFIDEQFF. The full variable domain, in which reference TRBV5-1 and TRBJ2-1 provide the parts outside the CDR3, is KAGVTQTPRYLIKTRGQQVTLSCSPISGHRSVSWYQQTPGQGLQFLFEYFSETQRNKGNFPGRFSGRQFSNSRSEMNVSTLELGDSALYLCASSPAISGRFIDEQFFGPGTRLTVL.

A few counts support this clone. The V gene is TRBV23-1, the J gene TRBJ1-5; D not resolved. TRBV23-1 is an ORF, and what it does is uncertain. Trimming removed 0 bases from V and 7 bases from J, with 16 bases in between. The length of the CDR3 is 16 residues. CDR3 coding DNA: TGCGCCAGCAGTCAATCGGGTGGGGAAGAGTCGCAGCCCCAGCATTTT. Amino acids: CASSQSGGEESQPQHF.

This sequence joins TRBV11-1 and TRBJ2-1, with D maybe TRBD1 (6 bases). Trimming left V 6 bases short and J 0 bases short, with 12 bases between. Germline V CDR1 and CDR2: SGHAT, FQDESV (reference sequence). This CDR3 region has 15 residues. The chain's CDR3 is CASRQGSSSYNEQFF. The CDR3 DNA follows: TGTGCCAGCAGACAGGGATCAAGCTCCTACAATGAGCAGTTCTTC.

This chain connects TRBV27 to TRBJ1-2; D possibly corresponds to TRBD1 (6 bases). The CDR3 extends over 15 amino acids. Germline assignment: CDR1 MNHEY and CDR2 SMNVEV (reference sequence). With 0 bases removed from V and 5 bases from J, the gap between germline ends came to 13 bases. CDR3 sequence reads: CASSLSGGRGYGYTF. The CDR3 bases are TGTGCCAGCAGTTTATCGGGGGGTAGGGGGTATGGCTACACCTTC.

The V and J genes are TRBV4-1 and TRBJ1-2, with D tentatively TRBD1 (5 bases). The CDR3 is made up of 13 amino acids. Germline V gene lookup returns CDR1 MGHRA and CDR2 YSYEKL. The ends were cut back, 0 bases at V and 3 bases at J, with 5 bases in the middle. The CDR3 region is CASSQETDYGYTF. In DNA, the CDR3 is TGCGCCAGCAGCCAAGAGACAGACTATGGCTACACCTTC.

The CDR3 here is CASSRDSHTDTQYF. DNA of the CDR3: TGTGCCAGCAGCCGGGACTCTCACACAGATACGCAGTATTTT. The genes are TRBV7-9 and TRBJ2-3; TRBD2 is a possible D gene (6 bases). The V end was cut by 5 bases, the J end by 2 bases, with 11 bases between. Germline loops: CDR1 SEHNR, CDR2 FQNEAQ (reference sequence). The CDR3 has 14 amino acids.